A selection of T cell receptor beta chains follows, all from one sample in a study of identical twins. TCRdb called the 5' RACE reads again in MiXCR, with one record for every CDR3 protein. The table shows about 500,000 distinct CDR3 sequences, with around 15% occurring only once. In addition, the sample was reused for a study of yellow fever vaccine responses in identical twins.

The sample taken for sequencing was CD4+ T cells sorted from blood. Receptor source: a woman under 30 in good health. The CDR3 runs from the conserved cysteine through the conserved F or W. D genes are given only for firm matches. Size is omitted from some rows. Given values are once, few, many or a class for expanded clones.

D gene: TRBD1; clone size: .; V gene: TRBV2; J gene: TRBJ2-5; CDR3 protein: CASSDSGGKETQYF; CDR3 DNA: TGTGCCAGCAGTGATTCAGGGGGAAAAGAGACCCAGTACTTC
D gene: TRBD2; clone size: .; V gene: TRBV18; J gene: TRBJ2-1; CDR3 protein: CASSPLHRGGATNEQFF; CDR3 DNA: TGTGCCAGCTCCCCCCTACATCGGGGGGGGGCGACCAATGAGCAGTTCTTC
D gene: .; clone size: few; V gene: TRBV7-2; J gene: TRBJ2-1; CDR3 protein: CASRSGTHNEQFF; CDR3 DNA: TGTGCCAGCAGGTCCGGGACCCACAATGAGCAGTTCTTC
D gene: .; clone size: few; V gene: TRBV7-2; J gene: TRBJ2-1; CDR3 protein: CASSLVGQRQFF; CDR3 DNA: TGTGCCAGCAGCTTAGTCGGGCAGAGGCAGTTCTTC
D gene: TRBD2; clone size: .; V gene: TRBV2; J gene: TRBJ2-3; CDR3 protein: CASSDWASGTDTQYF; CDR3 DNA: TGTGCCAGCAGTGATTGGGCTAGCGGTACAGATACGCAGTATTTT
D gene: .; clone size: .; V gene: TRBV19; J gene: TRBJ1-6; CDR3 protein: CATATGRNSPLHF; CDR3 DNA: TGTGCCACTGCCACCGGGCGGAATTCACCCCTCCACTTT
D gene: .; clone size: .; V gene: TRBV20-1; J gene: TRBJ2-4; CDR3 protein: CSAPSAGRSDIQYF; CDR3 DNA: TGCAGTGCCCCTTCGGCGGGGCGTTCGGACATTCAGTACTTC
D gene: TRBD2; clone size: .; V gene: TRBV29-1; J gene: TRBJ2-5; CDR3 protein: CSVEVPGRATPATQYF; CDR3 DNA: TGCAGCGTTGAAGTCCCCGGGAGGGCCACCCCTGCCACCCAGTACTTC
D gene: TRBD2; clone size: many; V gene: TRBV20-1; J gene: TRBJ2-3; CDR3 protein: CSAKLAGADTQYF; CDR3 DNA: TGCAGTGCCAAACTAGCGGGAGCAGATACGCAGTATTTT
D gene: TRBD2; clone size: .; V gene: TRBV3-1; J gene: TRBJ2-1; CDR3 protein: CASSYGTSGSLAEQFF; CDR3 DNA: TGTGCCAGCAGCTACGGGACTAGCGGGAGTCTGGCTGAGCAGTTCTTC
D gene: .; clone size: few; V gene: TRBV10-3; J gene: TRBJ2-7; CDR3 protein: CAISGNDEQYF; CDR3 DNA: TGTGCCATCAGCGGGAACGACGAGCAGTACTTC
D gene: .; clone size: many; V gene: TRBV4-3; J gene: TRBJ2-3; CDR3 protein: CASSQGGVRTDTQYF; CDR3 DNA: TGCGCCAGCAGCCAAGGCGGGGTTAGGACAGATACGCAGTATTTT
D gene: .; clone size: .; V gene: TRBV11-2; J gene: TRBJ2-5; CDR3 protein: CASSPSYGGKTQYF; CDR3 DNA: TGTGCCAGCAGCCCCAGCTATGGAGGGAAGACCCAGTACTTC
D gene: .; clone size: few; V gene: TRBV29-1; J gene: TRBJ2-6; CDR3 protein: CSVYKSGANVLTF; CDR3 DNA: TGCAGCGTTTACAAATCTGGGGCCAACGTCCTGACTTTC
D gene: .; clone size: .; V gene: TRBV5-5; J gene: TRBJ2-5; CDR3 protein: CASTGDLGRETQYF; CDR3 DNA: TGTGCCAGCACCGGGGACTTAGGGAGGGAGACCCAGTACTTC
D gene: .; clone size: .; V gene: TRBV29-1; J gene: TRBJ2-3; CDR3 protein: CSVDHGTDTQYF; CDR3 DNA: TGCAGCGTTGACCACGGAACAGATACGCAGTATTTT
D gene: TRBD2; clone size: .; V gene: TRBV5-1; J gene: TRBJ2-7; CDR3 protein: CASSDRAGGLFEQYF; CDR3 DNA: TGCGCCAGCAGCGACCGAGCGGGAGGGCTCTTCGAGCAGTACTTC
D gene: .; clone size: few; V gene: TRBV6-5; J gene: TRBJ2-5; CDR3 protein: CASSYLTGETQYF; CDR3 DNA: TGTGCCAGCAGTTACCTAACCGGGGAGACCCAGTACTTC
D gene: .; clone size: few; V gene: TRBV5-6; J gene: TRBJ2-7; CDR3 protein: CASSPGPGLPYEQYF; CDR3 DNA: TGTGCCAGCAGCCCGGGACCGGGCCTTCCCTACGAGCAGTACTTC
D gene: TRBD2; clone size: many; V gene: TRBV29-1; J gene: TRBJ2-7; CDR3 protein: CSVGGRAGSWTSAYEQYF; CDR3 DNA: TGCAGCGTTGGAGGTAGGGCAGGGAGTTGGACTAGCGCCTACGAGCAGTACTTC
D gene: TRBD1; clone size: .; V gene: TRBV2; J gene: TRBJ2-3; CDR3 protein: CASRGDVGGPF; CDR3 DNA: TGTGCCAGCAGGGGGGACGTAGGGGGCCCGTTT
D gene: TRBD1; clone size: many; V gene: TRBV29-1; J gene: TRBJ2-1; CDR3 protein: CSVDGDRDNEQFF; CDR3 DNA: TGCAGCGTTGATGGTGACAGGGACAATGAGCAGTTCTTC
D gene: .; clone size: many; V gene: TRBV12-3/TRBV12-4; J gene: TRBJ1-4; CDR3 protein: CASSFRQGEKLFF; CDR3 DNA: TGTGCCAGCAGCTTCCGTCAGGGGGAAAAACTGTTTTTT